This T cell receptor (beta chain) was documented in a study of T cell responses to AZD1222 COVID-19 vaccine. CDR3 length equals 12 residues. V was trimmed by 2 bases and J by 8 bases, leaving 7 bases between them. TCRdb keeps only in-frame clones here, not all; method: immunoSEQ multiplex PCR. The profile covers about 150,000 clones, with about 88% appearing a single time and over 6% taken by the ten largest. The specimen comprised peripheral blood, sampled after recovery from COVID-19. This TCR was sampled from an adult who had recovered from COVID-19. V and J are TRBV23-1 and TRBJ2-1; no reliable D call. TRBV23-1 is treated as an ORF (open reading frame) with a function not yet certain. The CDR3 DNA reads TGCGCCAGCAGTCAAGAGCGCGATGAGCAGTTCTTC. Translated, it gives CASSQERDEQFF.